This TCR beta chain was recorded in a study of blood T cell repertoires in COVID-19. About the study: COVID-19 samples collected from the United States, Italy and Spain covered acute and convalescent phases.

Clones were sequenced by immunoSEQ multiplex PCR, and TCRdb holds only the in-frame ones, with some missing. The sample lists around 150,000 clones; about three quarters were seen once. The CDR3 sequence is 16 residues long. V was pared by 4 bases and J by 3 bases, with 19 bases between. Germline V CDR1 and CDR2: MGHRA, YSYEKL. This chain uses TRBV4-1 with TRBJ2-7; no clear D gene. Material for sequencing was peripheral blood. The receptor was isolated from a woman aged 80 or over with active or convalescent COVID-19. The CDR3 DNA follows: TGCGCCAGCAGCCCAGCCTCGGGTCAGAAGCTCTACGAGCAGTACTTC. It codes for CASSPASGQKLYEQYF.